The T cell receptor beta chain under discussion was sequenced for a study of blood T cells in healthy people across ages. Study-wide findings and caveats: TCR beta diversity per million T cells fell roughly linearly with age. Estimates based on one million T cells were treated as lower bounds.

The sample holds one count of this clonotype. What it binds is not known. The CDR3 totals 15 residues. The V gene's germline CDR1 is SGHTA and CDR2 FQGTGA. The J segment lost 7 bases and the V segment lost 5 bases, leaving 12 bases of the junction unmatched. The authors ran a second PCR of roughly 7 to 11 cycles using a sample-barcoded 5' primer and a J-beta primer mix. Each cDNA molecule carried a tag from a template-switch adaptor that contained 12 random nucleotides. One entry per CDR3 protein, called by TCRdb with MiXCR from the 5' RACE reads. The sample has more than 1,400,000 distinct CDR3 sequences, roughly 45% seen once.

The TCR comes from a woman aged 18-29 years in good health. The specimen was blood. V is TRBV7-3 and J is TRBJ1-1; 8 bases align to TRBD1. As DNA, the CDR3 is TGTGCCAGCAGCCCTCAGGGACAGGCTACCCGTGAAGCTTTCTTT. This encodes CASSPQGQATREAFF.